This T cell receptor beta chain derives from a study of identical twins. Comments on this clonotype: The target antigen is unknown.

Using its own MiXCR run on the 5' RACE reads, TCRdb lists one record per CDR3 protein. The sample has some 570,000 distinct CDR3 sequences, about a fifth seen once. Broader study findings: Low generation probability was overrepresented in out-of-frame alpha sequences shared by twins. For zero-insertion analyses, partial confounding could come from invariant MAIT and iNKT cells.

V shed 7 bases and J shed 5 bases, with 12 bases lying between them. This CDR3 spans 12 amino acids. CDR1 and CDR2 (germline): DFQATT, SNEGSKA (reference sequence). This sample was shared with a second study, whose subject was yellow fever vaccine responses in identical twins. That source reports: Reportedly, the T cell response mounted by twins to vaccine seemed partly convergent, partly personalized.

This chain connects TRBV20-1 to TRBJ2-1; a weak D match, TRBD2 (6 bases). The sample comprised CD4+ T cells sorted from blood. The clonotype was recovered from a woman younger than 30 in good health. The CDR3 is CSGNSGNNEQFF. CDR3 DNA: TGCAGTGGCAATAGCGGCAACAATGAGCAGTTCTTC.